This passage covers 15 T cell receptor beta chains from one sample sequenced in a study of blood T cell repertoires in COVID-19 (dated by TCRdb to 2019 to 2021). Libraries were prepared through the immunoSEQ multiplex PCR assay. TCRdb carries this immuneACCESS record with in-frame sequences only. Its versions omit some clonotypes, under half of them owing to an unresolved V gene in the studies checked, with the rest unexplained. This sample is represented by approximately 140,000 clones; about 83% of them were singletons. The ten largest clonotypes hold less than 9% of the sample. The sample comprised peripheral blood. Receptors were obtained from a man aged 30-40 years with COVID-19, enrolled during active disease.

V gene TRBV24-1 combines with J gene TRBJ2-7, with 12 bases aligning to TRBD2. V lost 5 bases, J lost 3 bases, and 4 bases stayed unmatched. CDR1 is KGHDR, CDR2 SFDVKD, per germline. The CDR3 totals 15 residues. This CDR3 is CATSVRTSGNYEQYF. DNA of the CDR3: TGTGCCACCAGTGTTAGGACTAGCGGGAACTACGAGCAGTACTTC.

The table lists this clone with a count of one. In DNA, the CDR3 is TGTGCCAGCAGCCTAGGGCCCGTTGGCAATGAGCAGTTCTTC. As protein: CASSLGPVGNEQFF. The chain uses TRBV9 and TRBJ2-1; no reliable D call. This CDR3 has 14 residues. Trimming stripped 4 bases from V and 6 bases from J, with 14 bases between. Germline CDR1 SGDLS, CDR2 YYNGEE.

In DNA form, the CDR3 reads TGTGCCTGGAAACTAGCGGGTTCCTACGAGCAGTACTTC. Protein: CAWKLAGSYEQYF. The gene calls are TRBV30 and TRBJ2-7; 9 nucleotides match TRBD2. Germline-derived CDR1 and CDR2 are GTSNPN and SVGIG (reference sequence). This CDR3 is built from 13 residues. V was pared by 4 bases and J by 1 base, with 2 bases of the junction left unmatched.

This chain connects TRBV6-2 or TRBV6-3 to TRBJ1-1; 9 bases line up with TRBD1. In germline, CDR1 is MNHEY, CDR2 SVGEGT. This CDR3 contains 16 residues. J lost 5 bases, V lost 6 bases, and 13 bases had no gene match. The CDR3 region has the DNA TGTGCCAGCAGCCCTCGGGACAGGGTAGTGAGTACTGAAGCTTTCTTT. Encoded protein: CASSPRDRVVSTEAFF.

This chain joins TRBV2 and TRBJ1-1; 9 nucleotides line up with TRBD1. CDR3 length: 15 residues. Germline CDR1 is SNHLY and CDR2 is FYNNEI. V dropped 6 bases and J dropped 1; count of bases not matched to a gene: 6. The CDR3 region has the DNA TGTGCCAGCAGCGTGAACAGGGGGCCGAACACTGAAGCTTTCTTT. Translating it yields CASSVNRGPNTEAFF.

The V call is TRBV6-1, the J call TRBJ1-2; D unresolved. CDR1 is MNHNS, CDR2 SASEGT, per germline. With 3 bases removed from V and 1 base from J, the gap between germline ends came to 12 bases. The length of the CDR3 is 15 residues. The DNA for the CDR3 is TGTGCCAGCAGTGACGCCTGGACTGATAACTATGGCTACACCTTC. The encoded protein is CASSDAWTDNYGYTF.

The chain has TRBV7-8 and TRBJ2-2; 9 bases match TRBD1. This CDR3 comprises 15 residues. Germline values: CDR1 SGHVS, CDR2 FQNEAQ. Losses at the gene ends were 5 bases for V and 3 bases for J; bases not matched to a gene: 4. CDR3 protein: CASSPRDRDTGELFF. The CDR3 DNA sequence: TGTGCCAGCAGCCCGCGGGACAGGGACACCGGGGAGCTGTTTTTT.

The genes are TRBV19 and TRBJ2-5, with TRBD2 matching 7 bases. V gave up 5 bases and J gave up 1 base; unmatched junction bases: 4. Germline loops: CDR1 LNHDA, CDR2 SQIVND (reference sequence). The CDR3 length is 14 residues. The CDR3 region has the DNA TGTGCCAGTAGTCGAACTAGCGCCCAAGAGACCCAGTACTTC. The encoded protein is CASSRTSAQETQYF.

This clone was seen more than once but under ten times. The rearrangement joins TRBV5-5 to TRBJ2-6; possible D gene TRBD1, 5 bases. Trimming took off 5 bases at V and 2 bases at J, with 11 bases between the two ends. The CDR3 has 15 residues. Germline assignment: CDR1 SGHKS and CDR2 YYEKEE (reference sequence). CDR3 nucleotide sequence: TGTGCCAGCAGATTCAGGGAAGCTGGGGCCAACGTCCTGACTTTC. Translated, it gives CASRFREAGANVLTF.

Here the CDR3 DNA reads TGTGCCAGCAGCCCTGACAGGGGTCCCTACGAGCAGTACTTC. Translation gives CASSPDRGPYEQYF. The chain employs TRBV7-3 and TRBJ2-7; 8 positions match TRBD1. Germline lookup yields CDR1 SGHTA and CDR2 FQGTGA. Losses at the gene ends were 5 bases for V and 2 bases for J; bases not matched to a gene: 5. This CDR3 comprises 14 residues.

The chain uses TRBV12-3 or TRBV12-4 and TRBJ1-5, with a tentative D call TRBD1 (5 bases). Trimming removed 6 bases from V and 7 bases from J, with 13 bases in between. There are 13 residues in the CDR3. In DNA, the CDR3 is TGTGCCAGCAGCCTCGGGGGGGTACAGCCCCAGCATTTT. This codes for CASSLGGVQPQHF.

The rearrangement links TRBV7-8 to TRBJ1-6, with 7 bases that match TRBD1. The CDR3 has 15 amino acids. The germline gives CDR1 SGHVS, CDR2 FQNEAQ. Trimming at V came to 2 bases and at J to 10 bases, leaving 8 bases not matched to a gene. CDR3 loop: CASSLYQGEGSPLHF. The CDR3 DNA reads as TGTGCCAGCAGCTTATATCAGGGGGAAGGATCACCCCTCCACTTT.

The CDR3 bases are TGTGCCAGCAGTCGGACTAGCGGGAGAACAGATACGCAGTATTTT. Amino acid sequence: CASSRTSGRTDTQYF. The V call is TRBV28, the J call TRBJ2-3, with 13 bases lining up with TRBD2. V lost 5 bases and J lost 3; bases outside the gene matches: 2. CDR1 is MDHEN, CDR2 SYDVKM, per germline. The CDR3 has 15 residues.

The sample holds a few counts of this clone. The CDR3 DNA is TGTGCCAGTAGGATGACAGGGAAGGGCTACACCTTC. This encodes CASRMTGKGYTF. The V gene is TRBV19, the J gene TRBJ1-2, with 7 bases fitting TRBD1. The CDR3 extends over 12 amino acids. The V gene's germline CDR1 is LNHDA and CDR2 SQIVND (reference sequence). V lost 6 bases and J lost 8; bases outside the gene matches: 6.

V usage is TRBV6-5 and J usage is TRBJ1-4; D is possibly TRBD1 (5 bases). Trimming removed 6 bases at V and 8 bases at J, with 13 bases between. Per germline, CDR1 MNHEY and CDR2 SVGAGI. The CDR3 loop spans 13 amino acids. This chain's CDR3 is CASSLTGAEKLFF. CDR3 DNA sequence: TGTGCCAGCAGCCTCACAGGCGCAGAAAAACTGTTTTTT.